This entry is about one T cell receptor (beta chain). The data were obtained in a study of blood T cell repertoires in COVID-19. Study-wide context: Acute-phase and convalescent COVID-19 samples originated in the United States, Italy and Spain. PBMCs, B-cell-depleted T cells, or T cells were the source of the cDNA or gDNA that made up the material.

Authors' data handling: Estimated nucleated cell counts came from reference gene primer amplification. The method was immunoSEQ multiplex PCR; TCRdb's version includes in-frame clones alone and lacks a portion of them. Clone size and the V and J calls come from that table; the DNA yielded D and trimming. The table lists approximately 59,000 clones, about 81% of them singletons, with around 16% in the top ten. This CDR3 is built from 15 residues. The ends were cut back, 9 bases at V and 2 bases at J, with 17 bases in the middle. The germline CDR1 and CDR2 sequences are SEHNR and FQNEAQ (reference sequence).

The source of this sequence is a man aged 80 or over with acute or convalescent COVID-19. The genes are TRBV7-9 and TRBJ1-3, with D maybe TRBD1 (6 bases). What was sequenced was peripheral blood. CDR3 region: CASRSGASTGNTIYF. The CDR3 bases are TGTGCCAGTAGGTCAGGGGCATCAACTGGAAACACCATATATTTT.